This T cell receptor (beta chain) is drawn from a study of blood T cells in healthy people across ages. For the second PCR, which ran for about 7 to 11 cycles, a sample-barcoded 5' primer and a J-beta primer mix were used. TCRdb independently ran MiXCR on the 5' RACE reads; one entry per CDR3 protein. The sample gives approximately 850,000 distinct CDR3 sequences, around 45% of which show up once; around 21% is in the top ten. This CDR3 has 12 amino acids. Per the germline V gene, CDR1 is SQVTM and CDR2 is ANQGSEA. The receptor was isolated from a man in his fifties or sixties in good health. This rearrangement joins TRBV29-1 to TRBJ2-5, with unresolved D. The DNA end is a closer match to TRBJ2-7, so the J assignment may be wrong. The sample comprised blood. CDR3 amino acids: CSVEEDGYEQYF. The CDR3 coding sequence is TGCAGCGTTGAAGAGGACGGCTACGAGCAGTACTTC.